This T cell receptor beta chain was obtained from a study of blood T cells in healthy people across ages. Whole-study findings and limits: When set beside aged donors, long-lived donors presented more naive CD4+ cells and higher diversity.

Primed by a sample-barcoded 5' primer and a J-beta primer mix, a second PCR proceeded for roughly 7 to 11 cycles. TCRdb itself ran the 5' RACE reads through MiXCR, one entry per CDR3 protein. The table records 1.5 million to 2 million distinct CDR3 sequences, over 25% of them present only once. In the case of this clonotype: The antigen is unknown.

This receptor was obtained from a woman aged 25-40 years in good health. Sequencing was done on a sample of blood.

CDR3 amino acids: CSASRSGGYNEQFF. The DNA of the CDR3 is TGCAGTGCTAGTAGGAGCGGGGGCTACAATGAGCAGTTCTTC. The rearrangement links TRBV20-1 to TRBJ2-1; 8 bases agree with TRBD2. The V and J ends lost 3 bases and 3 bases, in that order; junction bases with no gene match: 4. The CDR3 has 14 residues. Germline V lookup: CDR1 DFQATT, CDR2 SNEGSKA (reference sequence).